What follows are 27 T cell receptor beta chains derived from one specimen sequenced in a study of Graves' ophthalmopathy and Graves' hyperthyroidism. Amplification of the TCR beta CDR3 regions used RNA transcripts (as template). RT-PCR with HTBI primers came first, then second-round multiplex PCR. MiXCR was run by TCRdb on the multiplex PCR reads, yielding one entry per CDR3 protein. The table records over a million distinct CDR3 sequences, about two fifths of them present only once. Material for sequencing was peripheral blood or thyroid tissue (not recorded which). The receptors derive from an adult man with Graves' hyperthyroidism.

The chain employs TRBV5-5 and TRBJ1-1; D is ambiguous. The CDR3 is 16 amino acids. Germline CDR1 SGHKS, CDR2 YYEKEE (reference sequence). V shed 1 base and J shed 1 base, with 14 bases lying between them. The CDR3 DNA reads TGTGCCAGCAGCTTGTGGACGAGGGAAACGAACACTGAAGCTTTCTTT. Protein: CASSLWTRETNTEAFF.

The chain couples TRBV7-2 to TRBJ1-3, with D tentatively TRBD1 (5 bases). The CDR3 loop spans 15 amino acids. Trimming stripped 5 bases from V and 0 bases from J, with 11 bases between. Germline CDR1 reads SGHTA; CDR2 reads FQGNSA. The CDR3 bases are TGTGCCAGCAGCCGGGACTCCCCCTCTGGAAACACCATATATTTT. Residues: CASSRDSPSGNTIYF.

V is TRBV15 and J is TRBJ2-5; 9 bases line up with TRBD1. This CDR3 region has 16 residues. The J segment lost 5 bases and the V segment lost 3 bases, leaving 10 bases of the junction unmatched. Germline V gene sequence: CDR1 LNHNV, CDR2 YYDKDF (reference sequence). The CDR3 bases are TGTGCCACCAGCAGGTCCGGGACAGGGCGCAAGGAGACCCAGTACTTC. The encoded protein is CATSRSGTGRKETQYF.

V is TRBV4-1 and J is TRBJ2-5; D unclear. The CDR3 sequence is 14 residues long. V was pared by 0 bases and J by 5 bases, with 10 bases between. In germline, CDR1 is MGHRA, CDR2 YSYEKL. The CDR3, as DNA: TGCGCCAGCAGCCAAGATGTGACTCCCGAGACCCAGTACTTC. This encodes CASSQDVTPETQYF.

The chain joins TRBV7-3 to TRBJ2-2; D is uncertain. The V and J ends lost 10 bases and 3 bases respectively, with 18 bases between them. CDR3 length equals 15 residues. Germline V gene lookup returns CDR1 SGHTA and CDR2 FQGTGA. CDR3 nucleotides: TGTGCCACGGGCGCCGCAGGCAGGCACACCGGGGAGCTGTTTTTT. Residues: CATGAAGRHTGELFF.

On this clonotype: A read error may be the cause here, since a much bigger clone is one base away. This sequence joins TRBV7-2 and TRBJ1-1, with a weak D call TRBD1 (6 bases). The CDR3 has 14 residues. The V and J ends lost 9 bases and 0 bases respectively, with 14 bases between them. Germline values: CDR1 SGHTA, CDR2 FQGNSA. CDR3 sequence (DNA): TGTGCCAGTACCACAGGGAGCGTGAACACTGAAGCTTTCTTT. Its protein product is CASTTGSVNTEAFF.

Ten or more counts support this clonotype. This chain connects TRBV15 to TRBJ1-5; D possibly corresponds to TRBD1 (5 bases). Trimming left V 0 bases short and J 11 bases short, with 14 bases between. CDR3 length: 14 residues. Germline values: CDR1 LNHNV, CDR2 YYDKDF (reference sequence). The CDR3 DNA reads TGTGCCACCAGCAGAGATGGGGCCCTCGGGGCCCAGCATTTT. Translation gives CATSRDGALGAQHF.

The chain is built from TRBV6-2 or TRBV6-3 and TRBJ1-1, with a possible D match to TRBD1 (6 bases). Germline CDR1 and CDR2: MNHEY and SVGEGT. V was clipped by 7 bases and J by 1 base, with 10 bases between them. This CDR3 spans 13 amino acids. The CDR3 loop reads CASTGGRNTEAFF. Here the CDR3 DNA reads TGTGCCAGCACCGGGGGGCGGAACACTGAAGCTTTCTTT.

This clonotype was recorded many times. V is TRBV9 and J is TRBJ2-5, with no clear D. The germline CDR1 and CDR2 sequences are SGDLS and YYNGEE. The V gene lost 0 bases and the J gene lost 0 bases, with 3 bases spanning the gap. The CDR3 totals 13 residues. As DNA, the CDR3 is TGTGCCAGCAGCGTAGGACACCAAGAGACCCAGTACTTC. It specifies CASSVGHQETQYF. The whole variable domain, remainder taken from reference TRBV9 and TRBJ2-5, is DSGVTQTPKHLITATGQRVTLRCSPRSGDLSVYWYQQSLDQGLQFLIQYYNGEERAKGNILERFSAQQFPDLHSELNLSSLELGDSALYFCASSVGHQETQYFGPGTRLLVL.

This clonotype turned up a few times. This chain connects TRBV28 to TRBJ1-4; D unresolved. CDR1 MDHEN and CDR2 SYDVKM come from the germline V gene. The CDR3 runs to 15 residues. V was shortened by 3 bases and J by 3 bases, with 11 bases between the two germline ends. CDR3 bases: TGTGCCAGCAGTTTGGGGAGGACGGCTAATGAAAAACTGTTTTTT. Residues: CASSLGRTANEKLFF.

The chain couples TRBV19 to TRBJ2-2; TRBD1 matches at 7 bases. The CDR3 is 16 amino acids. Germline CDR1 reads LNHDA; CDR2 reads SQIVND (reference sequence). The junction had 11 bases not matched to a gene; V was cut back by 6 bases and J by 4 bases. The CDR3 DNA follows: TGTGCCAGTAGCCGAAGGGGACAGTACTCCACCGGGGAGCTGTTTTTT. Amino acid sequence: CASSRRGQYSTGELFF.

This clonotype has more than one count but fewer than ten. An end of the junction differs from the germline gene, which may be a read error. The chain combines TRBV4-2 with TRBJ1-2; no clear D. The CDR3 length is 15 residues. CDR1 LGHNA and CDR2 YNFKEQ come from the germline V gene. CDR3 residues: CASSQDRDPKYGYTF. The CDR3 DNA follows: TGTGCCAGCAGCCAAGACCGGGATCCTAAGTATGGCTACACCTTC.

There are many counts of this clonotype. This rearrangement joins TRBV30 to TRBJ1-1; no definite D call. The CDR3 contains 10 residues. Germline values: CDR1 GTSNPN, CDR2 SVGIG (reference sequence). V lost 6 bases to trimming and J lost 11 bases, with 13 bases between them. CDR3 nucleotides: TGTGCCTGCAGTCCAGGATCGGCTTTCTTT. It specifies CACSPGSAFF.

The CDR3 reads CSVEDLRRGGYTF. CDR3 nucleotides: TGCAGCGTTGAAGATCTTAGGCGGGGGGGGTACACCTTC. The chain uses TRBV29-1 and TRBJ1-2; TRBD1 is a possible D gene (5 bases). Germline values: CDR1 SQVTM, CDR2 ANQGSEA. CDR3 length: 13 amino acids. V was shortened by 0 bases and J by 11 bases, with 16 bases between the two germline ends.

In its sample, this clonotype was seen many times. V gene TRBV7-8 combines with J gene TRBJ2-7; D tentatively reads TRBD1 or TRBD2 (6 bases each). From germline, CDR1 is SGHVS and CDR2 FQNEAQ. CDR3 length: 14 residues. V gave up 1 base and J gave up 6 bases, with 13 bases separating them. As DNA, the CDR3 is TGTGCCAGCAGCTTAGGGGGGGCAGGGGCCGAGCAGTACTTC. Amino acids: CASSLGGAGAEQYF.

This clonotype was seen at least ten times. The V gene is TRBV20-1, the J gene TRBJ1-1; TRBD1 matches 9 bases. Germline trimming cut 0 bases from V and 4 bases from J; bases unmatched to any gene: 6. This CDR3 region has 15 residues. In germline, CDR1 is DFQATT, CDR2 SNEGSKA (reference sequence). The CDR3 DNA reads as TGCAGTGCTAGAGATTTGGGACAGGGTGGCACTGAAGCTTTCTTT. Translating gives CSARDLGQGGTEAFF.

The CDR3 spells CASSLWDGGFGYTF. CDR3 in DNA: TGTGCCAGCAGTTTATGGGACGGGGGTTTTGGCTACACCTTC. The chain recombines TRBV25-1 with TRBJ1-2; tentative D call: TRBD1 (5 bases). The germline V gene encodes CDR1 MGHDK and CDR2 SYGVNS. The CDR3 covers 14 residues. V dropped 5 bases and J dropped 7 bases, with 17 bases sitting between them.

The genes are TRBV12-3 or TRBV12-4 and TRBJ1-5; 7 bases are shared with TRBD1. V dropped 5 bases and J dropped 1; count of bases not matched to a gene: 11. The CDR3 totals 17 residues. The CDR3 loop is CASSPDRVSQSNQPQHF. CDR3 nucleotide sequence: TGTGCCAGCAGTCCCGACAGGGTCAGCCAAAGCAATCAGCCCCAGCATTTT.

This clonotype was counted many times. The rearrangement joins TRBV29-1 to TRBJ2-5, with D uncertain. CDR3 size: 12 residues. Per germline, CDR1 SQVTM and CDR2 ANQGSEA. V was cut by 3 bases and J by 2 bases, with 7 bases left in between. The DNA for the CDR3 is TGCAGCGTTGACCCAATACAAGAGACCCAGTACTTC. The encoded protein is CSVDPIQETQYF.

Note on this clonotype: Germline and junction disagree at one end, which may indicate a read error. The V gene is TRBV6-5, the J gene TRBJ1-2; 8 bases fit TRBD1. Germline assignment: CDR1 MNHEY and CDR2 SVGAGI. The length of the CDR3 is 13 residues. The chain's CDR3 is CVSSYRGTPGYTF. In DNA form, the CDR3 reads TGTGTCAGCAGTTACAGGGGGACACCTGGCTACACCTTC.

This clonotype was detected a few times. The V gene is TRBV7-2, the J gene TRBJ1-2; TRBD1 might be the D (6 bases). Trimming shortened V by 2 bases and J by 8 bases, and 18 bases separated the two germline ends. Germline-derived CDR1 and CDR2 are SGHTA and FQGNSA. The CDR3 is 15 residues long. The CDR3 sequence is CASSLTGKSSLGYTF. The CDR3, as DNA: TGTGCCAGCAGCTTAACAGGGAAGTCGTCCCTAGGCTACACCTTC.

In this sample, this clonotype turned up once. V is TRBV19 and J is TRBJ1-2, with D unresolved. The germline V gene encodes CDR1 LNHDA and CDR2 SQIVND (reference sequence). The CDR3 totals 13 residues. V dropped 9 bases and J dropped 6 bases, with 17 bases sitting between them. The CDR3: CASSFGGYHGYTF. The CDR3 DNA reads as TGTGCCAGCAGTTTTGGCGGCTACCATGGCTACACCTTC.

This clonotype has only a few counts. This chain uses TRBV10-3 with TRBJ2-5, with no clear D. CDR1 and CDR2 from the germline V gene are ENHRY and SYGVKD. The CDR3 is 12 amino acids. V shed 2 bases and J shed 5 bases, with 6 bases lying between them. As DNA, the CDR3 is TGTGCCATCAGTGAGCCGTGGGAGACCCAGTACTTC. This sequence encodes CAISEPWETQYF.

This chain connects TRBV7-8 to TRBJ2-7; D possibly corresponds to TRBD2 (6 bases). The V and J ends lost 7 bases and 1 base respectively, with 17 bases between them. In germline, CDR1 is SGHVS, CDR2 FQNEAQ. CDR3 length: 15 residues. The CDR3 nucleotides are TGTGCCAGCACCCTTTCCGAGGGGAGGTCCTACGAGCAGTACTTC. Translated, it gives CASTLSEGRSYEQYF.

V is TRBV20-1 and J is TRBJ2-6; 9 nucleotides line up with TRBD1. Germline lookup yields CDR1 DFQATT and CDR2 SNEGSKA (reference sequence). The ends lost 5 bases at V and 5 bases at J; junction bases unmatched: 10. This CDR3 contains 16 residues. Written as DNA, the CDR3 is TGCAGTGCTTCAACCGGGACAGGGAGAAGGGCCAACGTCCTGACTTTC. Protein: CSASTGTGRRANVLTF.

This clonotype was recorded once. A single base separates this from a much larger clone, so it may be a read error. V usage is TRBV10-3 and J usage is TRBJ2-5; 7 nucleotides line up with TRBD1. From germline, CDR1 is ENHRY and CDR2 SYGVKD. With V trimmed by 2 bases and J by 0 bases, 9 bases remained unmatched. CDR3 length: 17 amino acids. DNA for the CDR3: TGTGCCATCAGTGAGACAGGGGCCGTTTCTTACCAAGAGACCCAGTACTTC. Translating gives CAISETGAVSYQETQYF.

The V gene is TRBV18, the J gene TRBJ2-5; D is perhaps TRBD1 (6 bases). This CDR3 comprises 15 residues. Trimming removed 3 bases from V and 1 base from J, with 12 bases in between. The germline V gene encodes CDR1 KGHSH and CDR2 LQKENI. CDR3 residues: CASSPTGHLQETQYF. As DNA, the CDR3 is TGTGCCAGCTCACCGACGGGACACCTCCAAGAGACCCAGTACTTC.